This T cell receptor beta chain was found in a study of blood T cell repertoires in COVID-19. Repertoires were generated with immunoSEQ multiplex PCR, while TCRdb's copy carries only in-frame clones and drops some. The sample contains 150,000 to 200,000 clones, approximately 90% of which appear only once. Material for sequencing was peripheral blood. The source of this sequence is a man aged 50 to 59 who had recovered from COVID-19.

CDR3 loop: CAQQGVSGANVLTF. Written as DNA, the CDR3 is TGTGCCCAACAGGGGGTCTCTGGGGCCAACGTCCTGACTTTC. This chain joins TRBV30 and TRBJ2-6; TRBD1 agrees at 8 bases. This CDR3 has 14 residues. CDR1 is GTSNPN and CDR2 is SVGIG in the germline V gene (reference sequence). The junction had 3 bases not matched to a gene; V was cut back by 8 bases and J by 0 bases.